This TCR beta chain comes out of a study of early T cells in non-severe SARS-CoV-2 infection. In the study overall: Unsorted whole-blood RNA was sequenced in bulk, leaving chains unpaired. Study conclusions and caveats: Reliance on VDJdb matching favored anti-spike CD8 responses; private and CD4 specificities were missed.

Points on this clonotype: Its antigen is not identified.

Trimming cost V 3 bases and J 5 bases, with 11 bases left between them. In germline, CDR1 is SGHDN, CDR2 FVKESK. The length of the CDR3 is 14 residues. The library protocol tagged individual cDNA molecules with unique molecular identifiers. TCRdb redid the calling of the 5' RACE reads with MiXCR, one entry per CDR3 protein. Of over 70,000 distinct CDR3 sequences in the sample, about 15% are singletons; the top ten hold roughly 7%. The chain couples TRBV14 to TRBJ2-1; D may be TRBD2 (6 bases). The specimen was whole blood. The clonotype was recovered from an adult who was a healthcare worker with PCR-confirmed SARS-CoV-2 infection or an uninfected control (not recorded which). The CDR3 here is CASSQGGKDNEQFF. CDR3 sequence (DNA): TGTGCCAGCAGCCAGGGAGGAAAGGACAATGAGCAGTTCTTC.